The present T cell receptor (beta chain) was sequenced within a study of cytomegalovirus exposure and HLA in healthy donors. Study results and limitations: High specificity and sensitivity for cytomegalovirus status were reported for the classifier. According to the study, around 160 TCR beta chains were cytomegalovirus-associated.

Regarding this clone: Its specificity is unknown.

Germline V CDR1 and CDR2: SNHLY, FYNNEI. J lost 7 bases, V lost 4 bases, and 3 bases had no gene match. The CDR3 is 13 amino acids. The PCR made use of 60 Vbeta and 13 Jbeta primers. Sequencing used immunoSEQ multiplex PCR; TCRdb keeps in-frame clones, though not all of them. The sample lists about 98,000 clones, 80% to 85% occurring once. Source material: PBMCs. This TCR was recovered from a man aged 35-49 years in good health and CMV-seronegative. This chain uses TRBV2 with TRBJ2-2, with 7 positions matching TRBD1. CDR3 DNA sequence: TGTGCCAGCAGTGGACAGGGTCGCGGGGAGCTGTTTTTT. This encodes CASSGQGRGELFF.